The clone carrying this T cell receptor (beta chain) is labeled medium-sized. Its antigen remains unknown. This CDR3 region has 14 residues. The V gene's germline CDR1 is MDHEN and CDR2 SYDVKM. The V segment lost 2 bases and the J segment 4 bases; nucleotides outside the gene matches: 4. This sample stems from a study of PD-1 blockade in classical Hodgkin lymphoma. Findings and limits, study-wide: In CD4+ cells, TCR diversity went up significantly by C4D1, but in CD8+ cells it did not. For complete responders, baseline diversity was comparable to that of newly diagnosed patients.

Following autologous stem cell transplantation, relapse occurred in every patient, and exposure to brentuximab vedotin varied. Using immunoSEQ multiplex PCR, the repertoire was profiled, and TCRdb retains in-frame clones only, with some absent. The sample comprises 28,000 or so clones, roughly 68% of which are singletons, and about 12% rests with the top ten. Sequences were derived from peripheral blood mononuclear cells (PBMCs), sampled before the second cycle of nivolumab. This receptor was identified in a human donor with classical Hodgkin lymphoma. The chain recombines TRBV28 with TRBJ1-2, with 7 bases that match TRBD1. CDR3 sequence: CASSLRDSSYGYTF. In DNA, the CDR3 is TGTGCCAGCAGTTTAAGGGACAGCAGCTATGGCTACACCTTC.